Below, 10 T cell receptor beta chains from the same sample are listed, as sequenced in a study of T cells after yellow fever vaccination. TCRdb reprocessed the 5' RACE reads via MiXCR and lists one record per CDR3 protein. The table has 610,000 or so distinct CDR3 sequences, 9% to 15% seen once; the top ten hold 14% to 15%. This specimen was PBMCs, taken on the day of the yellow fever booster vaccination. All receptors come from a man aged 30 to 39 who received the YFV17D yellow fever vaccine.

In DNA form, the CDR3 reads TGTGCCAGCAGACCAGGACTAGCGGGAGGACATGAGCAGTTCTTC. It yields the protein CASRPGLAGGHEQFF. This chain connects TRBV2 to TRBJ2-1; 14 bases map to TRBD2. The length of the CDR3 is 15 residues. V lost 6 bases, J lost 8 bases, and 6 bases stayed unmatched. CDR1 is SNHLY and CDR2 is FYNNEI in the germline V gene.

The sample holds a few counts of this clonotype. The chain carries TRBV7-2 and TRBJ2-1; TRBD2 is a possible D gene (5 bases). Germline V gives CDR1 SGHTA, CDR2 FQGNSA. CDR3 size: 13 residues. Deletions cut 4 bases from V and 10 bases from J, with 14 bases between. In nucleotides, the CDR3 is TGTGCCAGCAGCTCCCACGAGGGTAGAGAGCAGTTCTTC. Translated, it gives CASSSHEGREQFF.

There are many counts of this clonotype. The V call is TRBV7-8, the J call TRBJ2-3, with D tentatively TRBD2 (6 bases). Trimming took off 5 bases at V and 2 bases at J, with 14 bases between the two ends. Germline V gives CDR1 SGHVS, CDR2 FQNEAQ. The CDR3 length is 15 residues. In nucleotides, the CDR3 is TGTGCCAGCAGCCCCTGGGCGGGGAACACAGATACGCAGTATTTT. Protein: CASSPWAGNTDTQYF.

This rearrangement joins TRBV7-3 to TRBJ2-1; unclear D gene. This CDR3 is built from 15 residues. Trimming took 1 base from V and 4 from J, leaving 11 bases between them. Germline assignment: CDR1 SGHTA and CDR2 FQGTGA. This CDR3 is CASSLSASRYNEQFF. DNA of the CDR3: TGTGCCAGCAGCTTAAGCGCCAGCAGATACAATGAGCAGTTCTTC.

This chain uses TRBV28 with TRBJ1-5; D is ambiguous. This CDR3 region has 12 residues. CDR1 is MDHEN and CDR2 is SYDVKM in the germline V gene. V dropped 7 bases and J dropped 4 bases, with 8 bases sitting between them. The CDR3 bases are TGTGCCAGCAACGAGGGAAATCAGCCCCAGCATTTT. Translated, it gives CASNEGNQPQHF.

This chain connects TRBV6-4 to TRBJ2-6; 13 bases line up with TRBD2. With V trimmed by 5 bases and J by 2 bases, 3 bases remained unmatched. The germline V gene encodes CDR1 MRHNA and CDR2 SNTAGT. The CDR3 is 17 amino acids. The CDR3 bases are TGTGCCAGCAGTCGACTAGCGGGAGGTCCTGGGGCCAACGTCCTGACTTTC. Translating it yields CASSRLAGGPGANVLTF.

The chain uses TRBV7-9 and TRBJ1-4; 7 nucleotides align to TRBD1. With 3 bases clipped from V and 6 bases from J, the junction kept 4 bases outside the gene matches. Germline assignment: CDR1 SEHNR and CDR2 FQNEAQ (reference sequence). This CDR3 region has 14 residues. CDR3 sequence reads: CASSLDRWDEKLFF. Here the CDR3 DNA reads TGTGCCAGCAGCTTGGACAGGTGGGATGAAAAACTGTTTTTT. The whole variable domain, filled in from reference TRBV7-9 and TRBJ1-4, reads DTGVSQNPRHKITKRGQNVTFRCDPISEHNRLYWYRQTLGQGPEFLTYFQNEAQLEKSRLLSDRFSAERPKGSFSTLEIQRTEQGDSAMYLCASSLDRWDEKLFFGSGTQLSVL.

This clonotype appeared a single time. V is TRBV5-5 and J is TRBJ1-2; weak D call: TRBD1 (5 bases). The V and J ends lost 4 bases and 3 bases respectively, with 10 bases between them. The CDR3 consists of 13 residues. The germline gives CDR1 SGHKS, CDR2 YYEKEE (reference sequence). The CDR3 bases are TGTGCCAGCAGCACGGGACCGGACTATGGCTACACCTTC. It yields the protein CASSTGPDYGYTF.

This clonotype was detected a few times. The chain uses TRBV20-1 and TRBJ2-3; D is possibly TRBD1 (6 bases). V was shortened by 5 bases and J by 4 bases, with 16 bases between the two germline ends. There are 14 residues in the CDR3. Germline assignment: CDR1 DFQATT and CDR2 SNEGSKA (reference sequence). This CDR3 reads CSAWTVRNSDTQYF. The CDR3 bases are TGCAGTGCTTGGACAGTAAGAAATTCAGATACGCAGTATTTT.

As DNA, the CDR3 is TGTGGCGTTAGGGGGGAGTATTCAGAGACCCAGTACTTC. It encodes CGVRGEYSETQYF. The chain has TRBV6-2 or TRBV6-3 and TRBJ2-5; the D gene could be TRBD1 or TRBD2 (6 bases each). Germline V gene data show CDR1 as MNHEY and CDR2 as SVGEGT. The length of the CDR3 is 13 residues.